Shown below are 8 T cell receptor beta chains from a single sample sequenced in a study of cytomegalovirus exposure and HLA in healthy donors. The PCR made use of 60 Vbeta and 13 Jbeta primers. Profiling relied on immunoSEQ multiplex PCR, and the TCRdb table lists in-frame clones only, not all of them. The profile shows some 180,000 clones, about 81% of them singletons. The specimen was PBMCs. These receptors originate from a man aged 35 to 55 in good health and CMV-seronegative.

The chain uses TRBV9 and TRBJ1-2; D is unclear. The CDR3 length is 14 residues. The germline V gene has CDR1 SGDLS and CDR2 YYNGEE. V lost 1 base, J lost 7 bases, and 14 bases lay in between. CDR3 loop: CASSVLTAAGGYTF. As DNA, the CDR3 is TGTGCCAGCAGCGTATTAACAGCCGCGGGTGGCTACACCTTC.

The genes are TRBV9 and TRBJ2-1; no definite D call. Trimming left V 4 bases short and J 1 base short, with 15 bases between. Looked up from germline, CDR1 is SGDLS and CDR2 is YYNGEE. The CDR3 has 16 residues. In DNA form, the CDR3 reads TGTGCCAGCAGCCCTATCCCCCCCAAATCCTACAATGAGCAGTTCTTC. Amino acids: CASSPIPPKSYNEQFF. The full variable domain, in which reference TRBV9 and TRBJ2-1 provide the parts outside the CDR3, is DSGVTQTPKHLITATGQRVTLRCSPRSGDLSVYWYQQSLDQGLQFLIQYYNGEERAKGNILERFSAQQFPDLHSELNLSSLELGDSALYFCASSPIPPKSYNEQFFGPGTRLTVL.

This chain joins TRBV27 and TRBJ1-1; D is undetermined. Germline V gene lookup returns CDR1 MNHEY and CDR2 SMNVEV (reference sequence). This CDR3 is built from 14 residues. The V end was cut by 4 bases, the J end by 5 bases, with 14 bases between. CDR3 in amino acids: CASSSREGGTEAFF. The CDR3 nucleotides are TGTGCCAGCAGTTCCCGGGAGGGCGGGACTGAAGCTTTCTTT.

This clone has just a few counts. The CDR3 here is CASSLAVSSPLHF. CDR3 sequence (DNA): TGTGCCAGCAGCTTAGCGGTTAGTTCGCCCCTCCACTTT. The chain has TRBV7-8 and TRBJ1-6, with unresolved D. This CDR3 has 13 residues. Deletions cut 0 bases from V and 13 bases from J, with 10 bases between. Germline CDR1 and CDR2: SGHVS and FQNEAQ.

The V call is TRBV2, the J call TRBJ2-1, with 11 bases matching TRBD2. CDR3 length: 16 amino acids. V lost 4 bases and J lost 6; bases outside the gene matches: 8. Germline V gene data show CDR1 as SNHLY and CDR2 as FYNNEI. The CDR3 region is CASSAASGGSFNEQFF. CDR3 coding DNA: TGTGCCAGCAGTGCGGCTAGCGGGGGGAGTTTCAATGAGCAGTTCTTC.

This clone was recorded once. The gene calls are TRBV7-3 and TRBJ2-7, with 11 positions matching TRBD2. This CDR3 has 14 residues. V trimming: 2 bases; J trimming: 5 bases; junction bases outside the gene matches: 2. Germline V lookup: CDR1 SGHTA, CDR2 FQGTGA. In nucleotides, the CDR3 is TGTGCCAGCAGCTTAGGGACTAGCGGCGACGAGCAGTACTTC. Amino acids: CASSLGTSGDEQYF.

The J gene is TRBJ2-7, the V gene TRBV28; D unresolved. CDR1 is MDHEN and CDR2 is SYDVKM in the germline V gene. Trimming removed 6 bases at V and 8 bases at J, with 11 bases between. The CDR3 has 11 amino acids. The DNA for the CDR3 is TGTGCCAGCAGCAATCAGGCACAGCAGTACTTC. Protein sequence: CASSNQAQQYF. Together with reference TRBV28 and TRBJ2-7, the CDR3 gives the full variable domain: DVKVTQSSRYLVKRTGEKVFLECVQDMDHENMFWYRQDPGLGLRLIYFSYDVKMKEKGDIPEGYSVSREKKERFSLILESASTNQTSMYLCASSNQAQQYFGPGTRLTVT.

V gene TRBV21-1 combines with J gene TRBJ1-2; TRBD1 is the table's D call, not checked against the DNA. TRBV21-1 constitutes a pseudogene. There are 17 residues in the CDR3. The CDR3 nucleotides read TGTGCCAGCAAGTCAATCCGGGACAGGGGGCAAGACTATGGCTACACCTTC. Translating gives CASKSIRDRGQDYGYTF.